The 9 T cell receptor beta chains in this list originate from one sample, sequenced in a study of cytomegalovirus exposure and HLA in healthy donors. Primers included in the PCR were 60 Vbeta and 13 Jbeta primers. Clones were sequenced by immunoSEQ multiplex PCR, and TCRdb holds only the in-frame ones, with some missing. The data contain roughly 130,000 clones, roughly 77% of them singletons. Input material: PBMCs. Source of these receptors: a man aged 25 to 45 in good health and CMV-seronegative.

This clone was detected a few times. The chain is built from TRBV27 and TRBJ2-7; 9 nucleotides align to TRBD1. After removal of 5 bases from V and 5 bases from J, the junction contained 7 bases not matched to a gene. CDR3 length: 14 residues. The V gene's germline CDR1 is MNHEY and CDR2 SMNVEV (reference sequence). The DNA for the CDR3 is TGTGCCAGCAGTACAGGGGGCGAGGGTGACGAGCAGTACTTC. The encoded protein is CASSTGGEGDEQYF.

The chain links TRBV6-6 to TRBJ1-2; D is ambiguous. The germline V gene encodes CDR1 MNHNY and CDR2 SVGAGI (reference sequence). The V end lost 6 bases, the J end lost 2 bases, and 10 bases lay between the germline ends. The CDR3 length is 13 residues. The CDR3 sequence: CASSPARNYGYTF. CDR3 nucleotide sequence: TGTGCCAGCAGCCCTGCGCGGAACTATGGCTACACCTTC.

The chain employs TRBV29-1 and TRBJ2-7, with D possibly TRBD2 on 5 matching bases. The CDR3 has 13 amino acids. Germline-derived CDR1 and CDR2 are SQVTM and ANQGSEA. V was trimmed by 7 bases and J by 0 bases, leaving 13 bases between them. The CDR3: CSASRGSSYEQYF. The CDR3 nucleotides are TGCAGCGCCTCGAGAGGGAGCTCCTACGAGCAGTACTTC.

The chain has TRBV5-1 and TRBJ1-2; no clear D. This CDR3 region has 13 residues. V was clipped by 0 bases and J by 7 bases, with 10 bases between them. The germline CDR1 and CDR2 sequences are SGHRS and YFSETQ. The CDR3: CASSLVGGRGYTF. In DNA form, the CDR3 reads TGCGCCAGCAGCTTGGTCGGCGGGCGTGGCTACACCTTC.

The chain links TRBV30 to TRBJ1-1, with 8 positions matching TRBD1. CDR3 length equals 10 residues. The trim removed 4 bases at V and 12 bases at J, leaving 4 bases unmatched. Looked up from germline, CDR1 is GTSNPN and CDR2 is SVGIG (reference sequence). CDR3 in amino acids: CAWTDRGPFF. The DNA for the CDR3 is TGTGCCTGGACCGACAGGGGACCTTTCTTT.

This rearrangement joins TRBV7-9 to TRBJ1-5; 9 nucleotides agree with TRBD1. With 5 bases clipped from V and 7 bases from J, the junction kept 9 bases outside the gene matches. This CDR3 comprises 15 residues. Germline CDR1 is SEHNR and CDR2 is FQNEAQ (reference sequence). For the CDR3, the DNA is TGTGCCAGCAGCCTCGTAGGGACAGGGCACCAGCCCCAGCATTTT. It yields the protein CASSLVGTGHQPQHF.

This rearrangement joins TRBV30 to TRBJ1-4; a possible D gene is TRBD1 (6 bases). This CDR3 spans 12 amino acids. The V and J ends lost 1 base and 12 bases respectively, with 12 bases between them. Germline values: CDR1 GTSNPN, CDR2 SVGIG (reference sequence). In DNA, the CDR3 is TGTGCCTGGAGTGGCTCAGGGGAGCAACTGTTTTTT. Encoded protein: CAWSGSGEQLFF.

This chain uses TRBV7-9 with TRBJ1-1, with no clear D. CDR1 is SEHNR, CDR2 FQNEAQ, per germline (reference sequence). V shed 5 bases and J shed 1 base, with 8 bases lying between them. The CDR3 contains 13 residues. The CDR3 coding sequence is TGTGCCAGCAGCGCCACAGAGAACACTGAAGCTTTCTTT. Translation: CASSATENTEAFF.

The chain is built from TRBV11-2 and TRBJ2-7; no clear D. Trimming removed 4 bases from V and 0 bases from J, with 13 bases in between. CDR1 is SGHAT and CDR2 is FQNNGV in the germline V gene. The CDR3 is 15 residues long. CDR3 nucleotides: TGTGCCAGCAGCTCATCACTGATGAACTCCTACGAGCAGTACTTC. It encodes CASSSSLMNSYEQYF.